This TCR beta chain is drawn from a study of T-cell reconstitution after alpha-beta-depleted transplantation in children. This sample's TCRbeta library carried unique molecular identifier barcodes. TCRdb called the PCR reads again in MiXCR, with one record for every CDR3 protein. The table records some 290,000 distinct CDR3 sequences, over 20% of them present only once. After removal of 2 bases from V and 0 bases from J, the junction contained 9 bases not matched to a gene. The CDR3 is 17 amino acids. Per the germline V gene, CDR1 is SEHNR and CDR2 is FQNEAQ (reference sequence). The origin of this receptor is a male patient between 5 and 17 years old who had a stem cell transplant for acute lymphoblastic leukemia, so the T cells may come from the graft donor. The source material was PBMCs, mostly from graft donor cells, sampled 180 days after TCRalphabeta/CD19-depleted stem cell transplant. The rearrangement joins TRBV7-9 to TRBJ1-1; TRBD1 matches at 7 bases. Here the CDR3 reads CASSLSPRDSMNTEAFF. The CDR3 nucleotides read TGTGCCAGCAGCTTATCCCCACGGGACAGTATGAACACTGAAGCTTTCTTT.